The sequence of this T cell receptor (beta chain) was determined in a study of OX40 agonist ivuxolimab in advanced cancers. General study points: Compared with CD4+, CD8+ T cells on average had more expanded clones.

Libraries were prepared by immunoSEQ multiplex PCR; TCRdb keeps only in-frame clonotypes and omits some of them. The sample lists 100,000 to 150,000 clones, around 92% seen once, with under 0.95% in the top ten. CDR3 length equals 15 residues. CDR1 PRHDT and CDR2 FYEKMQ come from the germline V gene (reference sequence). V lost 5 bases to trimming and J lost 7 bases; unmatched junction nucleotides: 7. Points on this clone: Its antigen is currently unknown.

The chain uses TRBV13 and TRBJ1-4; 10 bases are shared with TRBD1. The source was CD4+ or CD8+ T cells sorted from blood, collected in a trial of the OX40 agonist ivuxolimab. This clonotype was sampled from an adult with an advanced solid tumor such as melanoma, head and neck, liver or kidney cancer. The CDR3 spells CASSTTGTGVEKLFF. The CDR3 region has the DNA TGTGCCAGCAGCACAACCGGGACAGGGGTTGAAAAACTGTTTTTT. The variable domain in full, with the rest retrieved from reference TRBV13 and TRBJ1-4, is AAGVIQSPRHLIKEKRETATLKCYPIPRHDTVYWYQQGPGQDPQFLISFYEKMQSDKGSIPDRFSAQQFSDYHSELNMSSLELGDSALYFCASSTTGTGVEKLFFGSGTQLSVL.